This T cell receptor beta chain was sequenced in a study of cytomegalovirus exposure and HLA in healthy donors. PCR used 60 Vbeta primers and 13 Jbeta primers. Some clones are missing from TCRdb's copy, which holds only in-frame ones; the method was immunoSEQ multiplex PCR. The sample lists approximately 210,000 clones; roughly 78% were seen once. Germline lookup yields CDR1 MNHEY and CDR2 SVGAGI. V lost 4 bases, J lost 2 bases, and 3 bases stayed unmatched. CDR3 size: 15 residues. The sample holds a few counts of this clone. The clonotype was recovered from a girl between 5 and 17 years old in good health and CMV-seropositive. The sample was PBMCs. The V and J genes are TRBV6-5 and TRBJ2-3; TRBD1 agrees at 10 bases. CDR3 DNA: TGTGCCAGCAGTTCCGGGACAGGGGACACAGATACGCAGTATTTT. It specifies CASSSGTGDTDTQYF.